One and the same sample provided the 3 T cell receptor beta chains below, sequenced in a study of cytomegalovirus exposure and HLA in healthy donors. The PCR employed 60 Vbeta primers together with 13 Jbeta primers. Using immunoSEQ multiplex PCR, the repertoire was profiled, and TCRdb retains in-frame clones only, with some absent. Here the sample table reports tens of thousands of clones. Sequencing was performed on PBMCs. The receptors were sampled from a woman aged 60-75 years in good health and CMV-seropositive.

The chain links TRBV7-2 to TRBJ2-3, with D uncertain. The germline V gene encodes CDR1 SGHTA and CDR2 FQGNSA. Between the trimmed V and J ends, which lost 5 bases and 0 bases, there was a span of 15 bases. This CDR3 comprises 16 residues. The CDR3: CASSPLQILSTDTQYF. As DNA, the CDR3 is TGTGCCAGCAGCCCCCTCCAAATACTCAGCACAGATACGCAGTATTTT.

The chain is built from TRBV2 and TRBJ1-1, with a weak D call TRBD1 (6 bases). Trimming took off 6 bases at V and 1 base at J, with 9 bases between the two ends. This CDR3 is built from 13 residues. CDR1 is SNHLY, CDR2 FYNNEI, per germline. The CDR3 reads CASRGDTNTEAFF. As DNA, the CDR3 is TGTGCCAGCAGGGGGGACACGAACACTGAAGCTTTCTTT.

V gene TRBV29-1 combines with J gene TRBJ2-7; 10 bases match TRBD1. This CDR3 comprises 12 residues. Looked up from germline, CDR1 is SQVTM and CDR2 is ANQGSEA. J lost 7 bases, V lost 7 bases, and 7 bases had no gene match. The CDR3 is CSAGQGGLEQYF. CDR3 coding DNA: TGCAGCGCCGGACAGGGGGGGCTAGAGCAGTACTTC.